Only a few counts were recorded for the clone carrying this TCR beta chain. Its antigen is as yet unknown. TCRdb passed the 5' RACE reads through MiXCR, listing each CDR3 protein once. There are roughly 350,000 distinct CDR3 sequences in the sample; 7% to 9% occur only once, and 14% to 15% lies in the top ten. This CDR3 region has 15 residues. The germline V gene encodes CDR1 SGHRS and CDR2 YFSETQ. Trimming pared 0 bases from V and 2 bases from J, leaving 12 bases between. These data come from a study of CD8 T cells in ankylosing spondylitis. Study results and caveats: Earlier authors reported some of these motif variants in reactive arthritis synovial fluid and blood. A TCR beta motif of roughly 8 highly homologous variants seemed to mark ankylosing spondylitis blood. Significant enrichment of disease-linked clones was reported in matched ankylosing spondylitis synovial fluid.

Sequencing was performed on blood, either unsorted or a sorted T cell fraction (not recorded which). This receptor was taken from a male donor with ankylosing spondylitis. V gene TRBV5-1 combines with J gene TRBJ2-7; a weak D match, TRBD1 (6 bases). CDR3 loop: CASSLEVRGTYEQYF. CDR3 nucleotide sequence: TGCGCCAGCAGCTTGGAGGTCAGGGGCACCTACGAGCAGTACTTC.